Below are 9 T cell receptor beta chains sequenced from a single sample in a study of blood T cell repertoires in COVID-19. Profiled with immunoSEQ multiplex PCR; TCRdb holds only in-frame clones, not every one. Among a few hundred thousand clones listed, roughly 90% were seen once. Sequenced material: PBMCs or T cells enriched from blood (not recorded which). The receptors derive from a woman younger than 35 with acute COVID-19.

The V and J genes are TRBV6-5 and TRBJ1-1, with D possibly TRBD1 on 6 matching bases. Trimming stripped 4 bases from V and 6 bases from J, with 12 bases between. The CDR3 sequence is 13 residues long. From germline, CDR1 is MNHEY and CDR2 SVGAGI. This chain's CDR3 is CASSFKGQSEAFF. CDR3 nucleotide sequence: TGTGCCAGCAGTTTTAAAGGACAGTCTGAAGCTTTCTTT.

This chain connects TRBV28 to TRBJ1-1; D is possibly TRBD1 (5 bases). Trimming cost V 5 bases and J 3 bases, with 13 bases left between them. The CDR3 is made up of 14 amino acids. The germline V gene encodes CDR1 MDHEN and CDR2 SYDVKM. The chain's CDR3 is CASSLADKYTEAFF. The CDR3 DNA reads TGTGCCAGCAGTCTCGCGGACAAATACACTGAAGCTTTCTTT.

The J gene is TRBJ1-2, the V gene TRBV7-9; possibly TRBD1 for D (5 bases). This CDR3 spans 13 amino acids. Per germline, CDR1 SEHNR and CDR2 FQNEAQ (reference sequence). V lost 5 bases and J lost 5, with 12 bases in between. The CDR3 loop is CASSPSGTYGYTF. In DNA, the CDR3 is TGTGCCAGCAGCCCCTCCGGGACTTATGGCTACACCTTC.

The chain couples TRBV11-3 to TRBJ2-1; D uncertain. Trimming shortened V by 3 bases and J by 0 bases, and 12 bases separated the two germline ends. The germline gives CDR1 SGHNT, CDR2 YENEEA. The CDR3 spans 16 residues. CDR3 sequence reads: CASSLGLVSSYNEQFF. The DNA of the CDR3 is TGTGCCAGCAGCTTGGGCCTCGTGAGCTCCTACAATGAGCAGTTCTTC. Combining the CDR3 with reference TRBV11-3 and TRBJ2-1 gives the whole variable domain EAGVVQSPRYKIIEKKQPVAFWCNPISGHNTLYWYLQNLGQGPELLIRYENEEAVDDSQLPKDRFSAERLKGVDSTLKIQPAELGDSAVYLCASSLGLVSSYNEQFFGPGTRLTVL.

This chain connects TRBV27 to TRBJ2-3; 7 nucleotides align to TRBD2. The CDR3 is made up of 13 amino acids. The germline CDR1 and CDR2 sequences are MNHEY and SMNVEV (reference sequence). V lost 8 bases, J lost 5 bases, and 7 bases stayed unmatched. The CDR3 DNA sequence: TGTGCCAGCCCGTGGGGGGGTTTAGATACGCAGTATTTT. It is translated as CASPWGGLDTQYF.

A few counts support this clone. CDR3: CASSLWGLAGELNTGELFF. The CDR3 nucleotides read TGCGCCAGCAGCTTGTGGGGACTAGCGGGAGAATTGAACACCGGGGAGCTGTTTTTT. This chain connects TRBV5-1 to TRBJ2-2; TRBD2 agrees at 14 bases. Germline assignment: CDR1 SGHRS and CDR2 YFSETQ. The CDR3 extends over 19 amino acids. After removal of 1 base from V and 1 base from J, the junction contained 6 bases not matched to a gene.

The chain is built from TRBV21-1 and TRBJ2-1; the table gives TRBD2 as D, unverified against the DNA. TRBV21-1 is a documented pseudogene. The CDR3 is made up of 18 amino acids. CDR3 sequence reads: CASSKAGAREGSYNEQFF. The CDR3 DNA reads TGTGCCAGCAGCAAAGCAGGGGCGCGGGAGGGCTCCTACAATGAGCAGTTCTTC.

The chain has TRBV13 and TRBJ2-2; 9 bases are shared with TRBD2. J lost 4 bases, V lost 5 bases, and 11 bases had no gene match. The CDR3 has 17 residues. The germline gives CDR1 PRHDT, CDR2 FYEKMQ (reference sequence). The CDR3 sequence: CASSHLGLAGSTGELFF. The CDR3 region has the DNA TGTGCCAGCAGCCACTTAGGGCTAGCGGGATCCACCGGGGAGCTGTTTTTT.

The chain combines TRBV5-1 with TRBJ2-2; 13 bases match TRBD2. The CDR3 runs 17 residues. V trimming: 2 bases; J trimming: 2 bases; junction bases outside the gene matches: 3. Germline values: CDR1 SGHRS, CDR2 YFSETQ. The DNA for the CDR3 is TGCGCCAGCAGCTTTACTAGCGGGAGGGCCAACACCGGGGAGCTGTTTTTT. Protein product: CASSFTSGRANTGELFF.